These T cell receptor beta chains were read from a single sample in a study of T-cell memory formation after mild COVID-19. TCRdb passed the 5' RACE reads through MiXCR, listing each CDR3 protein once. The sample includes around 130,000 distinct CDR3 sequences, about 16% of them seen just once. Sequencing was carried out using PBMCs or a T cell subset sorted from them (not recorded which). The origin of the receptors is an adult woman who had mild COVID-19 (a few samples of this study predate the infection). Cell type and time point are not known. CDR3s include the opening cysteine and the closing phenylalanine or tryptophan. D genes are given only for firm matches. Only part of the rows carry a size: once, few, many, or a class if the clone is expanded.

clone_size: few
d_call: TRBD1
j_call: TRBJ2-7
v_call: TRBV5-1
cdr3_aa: CASGQPGQGDEQYF
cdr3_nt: TGCGCCAGCGGCCAACCGGGACAGGGCGACGAGCAGTACTTC

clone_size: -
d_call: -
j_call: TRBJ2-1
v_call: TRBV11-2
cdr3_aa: CASSHGTRAGQYEQFF
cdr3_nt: TGTGCCAGCAGCCACGGAACTAGGGCGGGACAATATGAGCAGTTCTTC

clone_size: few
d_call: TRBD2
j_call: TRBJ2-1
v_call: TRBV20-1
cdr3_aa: CSARGAGGRANEQFF
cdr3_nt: TGCAGTGCTAGAGGTGCCGGCGGGAGGGCCAATGAGCAGTTCTTC

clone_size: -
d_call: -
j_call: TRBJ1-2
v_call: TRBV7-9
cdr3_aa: CAIAPPGRPLSYGYTF
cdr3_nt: TGTGCCATCGCGCCCCCCGGCAGGCCTTTGAGCTATGGCTACACCTTC

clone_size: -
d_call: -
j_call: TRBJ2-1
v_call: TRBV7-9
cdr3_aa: CASSLVPREVPNEQFF
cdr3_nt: TGTGCCAGCAGCTTAGTTCCGCGGGAAGTCCCTAATGAGCAGTTCTTC

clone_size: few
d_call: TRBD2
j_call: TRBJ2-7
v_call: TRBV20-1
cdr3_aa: CSAWTSGSYEQYF
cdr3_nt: TGCAGTGCTTGGACTAGCGGGAGCTACGAGCAGTACTTC

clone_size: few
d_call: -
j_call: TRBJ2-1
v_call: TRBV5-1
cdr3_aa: CASSLEWGDYNEQFF
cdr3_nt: TGCGCCAGCAGCTTGGAGTGGGGGGACTACAATGAGCAGTTCTTC

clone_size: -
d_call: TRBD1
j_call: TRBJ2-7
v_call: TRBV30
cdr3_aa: CAWIPGPGQFYEQYF
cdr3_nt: TGTGCCTGGATCCCAGGTCCGGGACAGTTCTACGAGCAGTACTTC

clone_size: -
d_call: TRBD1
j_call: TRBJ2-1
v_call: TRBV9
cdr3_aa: CASSVPSSGTGGRSEQFF
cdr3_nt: TGTGCCAGCAGCGTACCTAGTTCCGGGACAGGGGGCCGCAGTGAGCAGTTCTTC

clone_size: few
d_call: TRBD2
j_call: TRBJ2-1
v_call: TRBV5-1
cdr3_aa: CASSQGLAHNEQFF
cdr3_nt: TGCGCCAGCAGCCAGGGACTAGCACACAATGAGCAGTTCTTC

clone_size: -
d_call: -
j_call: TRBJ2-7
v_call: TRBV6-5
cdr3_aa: CASSYSHDSYEQYF
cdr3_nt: TGTGCCAGCAGTTACTCGCACGACTCCTACGAGCAGTACTTC

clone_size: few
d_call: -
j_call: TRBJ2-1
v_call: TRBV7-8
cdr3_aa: CASSPRGHLYNEQFF
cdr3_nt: TGTGCCAGCAGCCCACGGGGACACCTCTACAATGAGCAGTTCTTC

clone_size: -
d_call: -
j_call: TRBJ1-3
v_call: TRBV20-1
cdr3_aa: CSASLRDPGLPTIYF
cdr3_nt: TGCAGTGCTTCTCTCCGGGACCCTGGACTGCCCACCATATATTTT